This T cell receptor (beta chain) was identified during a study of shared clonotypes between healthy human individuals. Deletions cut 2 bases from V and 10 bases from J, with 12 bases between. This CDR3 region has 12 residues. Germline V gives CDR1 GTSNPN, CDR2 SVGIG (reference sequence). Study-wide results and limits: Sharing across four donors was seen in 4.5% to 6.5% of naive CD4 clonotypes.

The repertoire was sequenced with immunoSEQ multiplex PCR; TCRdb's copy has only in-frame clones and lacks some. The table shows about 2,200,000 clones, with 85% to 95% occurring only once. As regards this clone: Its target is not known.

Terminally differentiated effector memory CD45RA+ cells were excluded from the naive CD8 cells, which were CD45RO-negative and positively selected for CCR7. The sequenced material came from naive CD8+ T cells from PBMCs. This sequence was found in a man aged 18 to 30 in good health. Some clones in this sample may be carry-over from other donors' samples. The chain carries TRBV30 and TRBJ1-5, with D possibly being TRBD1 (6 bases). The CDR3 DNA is TGTGCCTGGAGTCTCGGGGGCGACCCCCAGCATTTT. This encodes CAWSLGGDPQHF.